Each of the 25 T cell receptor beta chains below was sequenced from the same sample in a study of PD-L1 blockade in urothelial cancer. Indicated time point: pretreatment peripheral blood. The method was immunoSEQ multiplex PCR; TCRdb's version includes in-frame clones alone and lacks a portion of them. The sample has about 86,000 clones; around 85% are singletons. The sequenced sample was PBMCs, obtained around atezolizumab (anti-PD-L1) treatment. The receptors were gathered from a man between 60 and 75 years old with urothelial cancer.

The CDR3 loop reads CASSLFQSYEQYF. In DNA, the CDR3 is TGCGCCAGCAGCTTGTTTCAGTCCTACGAGCAGTACTTC. J is TRBJ2-7 and V is TRBV5-1; D remains unclear. This CDR3 is 13 amino acids long. Germline V gene sequence: CDR1 SGHRS, CDR2 YFSETQ. Deletions cut 1 base from V and 1 base from J, with 6 bases between. Full variable domain (remainder filled in from reference TRBV5-1 and TRBJ2-7): KAGVTQTPRYLIKTRGQQVTLSCSPISGHRSVSWYQQTPGQGLQFLFEYFSETQRNKGNFPGRFSGRQFSNSRSEMNVSTLELGDSALYLCASSLFQSYEQYFGPGTRLTVT.

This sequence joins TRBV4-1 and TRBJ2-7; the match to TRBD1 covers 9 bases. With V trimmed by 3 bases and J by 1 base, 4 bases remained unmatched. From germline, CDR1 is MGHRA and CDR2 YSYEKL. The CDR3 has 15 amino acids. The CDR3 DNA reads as TGCGCCAGCAGCCACCCCGGGACAGGGTCCTACGAGCAGTACTTC. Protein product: CASSHPGTGSYEQYF.

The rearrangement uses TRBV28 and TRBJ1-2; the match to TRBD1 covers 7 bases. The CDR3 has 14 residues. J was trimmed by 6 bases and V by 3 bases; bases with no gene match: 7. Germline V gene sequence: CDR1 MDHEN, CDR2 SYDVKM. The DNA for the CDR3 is TGTGCCAGCAGTTTGCTCTTGGGACAGAATGGCTACACCTTC. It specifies CASSLLLGQNGYTF.

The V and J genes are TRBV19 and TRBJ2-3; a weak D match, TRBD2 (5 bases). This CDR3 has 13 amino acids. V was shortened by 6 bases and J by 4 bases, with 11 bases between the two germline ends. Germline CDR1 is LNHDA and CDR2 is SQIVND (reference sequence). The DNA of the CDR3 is TGTGCCAGTAGAGTCCTAGCTTCAGATACGCAGTATTTT. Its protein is CASRVLASDTQYF.

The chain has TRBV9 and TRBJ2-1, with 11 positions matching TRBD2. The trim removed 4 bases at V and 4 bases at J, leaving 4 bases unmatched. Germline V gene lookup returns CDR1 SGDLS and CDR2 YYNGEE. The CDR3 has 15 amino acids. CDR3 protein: CASSLRLAGYNEQFF. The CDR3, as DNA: TGTGCCAGCAGCTTACGACTAGCGGGATACAATGAGCAGTTCTTC.

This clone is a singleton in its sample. CDR3 sequence (DNA): TGTGCCAGCAGCGAAGGGGGAAACTATGGCTACACCTTC. Amino acids: CASSEGGNYGYTF. The rearrangement uses TRBV28 and TRBJ1-2; D possibly corresponds to TRBD1 (6 bases). V was cut by 6 bases and J by 2 bases, with 10 bases left in between. Germline loops: CDR1 MDHEN, CDR2 SYDVKM. This CDR3 region has 13 residues.

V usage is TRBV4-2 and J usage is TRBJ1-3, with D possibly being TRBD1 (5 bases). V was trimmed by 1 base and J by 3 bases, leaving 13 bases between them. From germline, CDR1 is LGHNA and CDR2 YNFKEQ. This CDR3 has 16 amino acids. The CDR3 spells CASSQGQGRGGNTIYF. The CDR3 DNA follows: TGTGCCAGCAGCCAAGGTCAGGGTAGAGGTGGAAACACCATATATTTT.

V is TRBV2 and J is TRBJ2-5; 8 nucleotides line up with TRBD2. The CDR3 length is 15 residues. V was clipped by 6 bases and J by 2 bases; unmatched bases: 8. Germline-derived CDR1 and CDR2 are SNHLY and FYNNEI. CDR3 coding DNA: TGTGCCAGCAGAGACCTCGGACTAGCTCAAGAGACCCAGTACTTC. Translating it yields CASRDLGLAQETQYF.

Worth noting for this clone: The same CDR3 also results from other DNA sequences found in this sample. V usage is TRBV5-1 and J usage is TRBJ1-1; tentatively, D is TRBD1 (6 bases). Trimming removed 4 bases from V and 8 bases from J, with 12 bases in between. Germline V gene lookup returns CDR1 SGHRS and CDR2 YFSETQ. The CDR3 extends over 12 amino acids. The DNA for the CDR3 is TGCGCCAGCAGCCCTTCCGGACAGGAAGCTTTCTTT. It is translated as CASSPSGQEAFF.

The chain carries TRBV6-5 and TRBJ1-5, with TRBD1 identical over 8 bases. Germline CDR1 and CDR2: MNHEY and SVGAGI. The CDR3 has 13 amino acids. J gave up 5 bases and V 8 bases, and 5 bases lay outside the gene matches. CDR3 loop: CASRTGRHQPQHF. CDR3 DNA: TGTGCCAGCCGGACAGGGCGGCATCAGCCCCAGCATTTT.

CDR3 amino acids: CASSVGPMEAFF. The CDR3, as DNA: TGTGCCAGCAGCGTTGGGCCGATGGAAGCTTTCTTT. The chain employs TRBV5-6 and TRBJ1-1, with unresolved D. V dropped 4 bases and J dropped 8 bases, with 12 bases sitting between them. The length of the CDR3 is 12 residues. Germline V gives CDR1 SGHDT, CDR2 YYEEEE.

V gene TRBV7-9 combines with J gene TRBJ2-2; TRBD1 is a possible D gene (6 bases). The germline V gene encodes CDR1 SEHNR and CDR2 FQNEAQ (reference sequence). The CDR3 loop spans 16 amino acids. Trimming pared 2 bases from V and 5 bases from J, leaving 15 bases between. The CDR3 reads CASSLPTGQGTGELFF. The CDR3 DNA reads TGTGCCAGCAGCTTACCAACAGGGCAGGGGACCGGGGAGCTGTTTTTT.

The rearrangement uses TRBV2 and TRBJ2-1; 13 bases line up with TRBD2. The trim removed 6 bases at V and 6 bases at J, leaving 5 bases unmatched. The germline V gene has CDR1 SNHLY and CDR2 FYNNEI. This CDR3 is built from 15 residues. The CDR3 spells CASRHWTSGSNEQFF. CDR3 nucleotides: TGTGCCAGCAGACACTGGACTAGCGGGAGCAATGAGCAGTTCTTC.

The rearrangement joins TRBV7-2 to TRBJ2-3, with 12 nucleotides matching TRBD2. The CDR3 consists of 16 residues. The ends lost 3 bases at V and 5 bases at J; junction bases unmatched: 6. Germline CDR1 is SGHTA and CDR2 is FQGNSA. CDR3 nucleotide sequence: TGTGCCAGCAGCTTCAGACTAGCGGGAGCCATAGATACGCAGTATTTT. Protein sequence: CASSFRLAGAIDTQYF.

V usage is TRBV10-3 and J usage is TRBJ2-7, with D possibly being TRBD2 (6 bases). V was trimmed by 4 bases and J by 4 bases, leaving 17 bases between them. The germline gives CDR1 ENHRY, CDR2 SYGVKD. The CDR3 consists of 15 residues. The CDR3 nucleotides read TGTGCCATCAGTGTAGGCAGCGGGTTACTATACGAGCAGTACTTC. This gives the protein CAISVGSGLLYEQYF.

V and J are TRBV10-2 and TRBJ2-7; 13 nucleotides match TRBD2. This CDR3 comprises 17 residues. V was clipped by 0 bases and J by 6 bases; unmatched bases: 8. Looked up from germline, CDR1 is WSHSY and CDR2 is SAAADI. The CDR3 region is CASSESGTSGVRGEQYF. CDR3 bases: TGCGCCAGCAGTGAGTCCGGGACTAGCGGGGTACGAGGCGAGCAGTACTTC.

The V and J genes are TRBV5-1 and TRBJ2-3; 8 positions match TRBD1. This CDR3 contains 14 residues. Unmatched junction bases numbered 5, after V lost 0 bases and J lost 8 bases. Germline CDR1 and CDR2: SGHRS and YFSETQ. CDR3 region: CASSLAVTGGTQYF. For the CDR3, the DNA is TGCGCCAGCAGCTTGGCCGTCACAGGGGGTACGCAGTATTTT.

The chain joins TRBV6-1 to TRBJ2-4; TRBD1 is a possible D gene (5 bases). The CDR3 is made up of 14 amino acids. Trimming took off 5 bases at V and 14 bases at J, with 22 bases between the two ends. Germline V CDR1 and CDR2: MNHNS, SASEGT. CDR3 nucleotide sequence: TGTGCCAGCAGTAATCAACCGAGACAGCGAGAGGAGTACTTC. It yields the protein CASSNQPRQREEYF.

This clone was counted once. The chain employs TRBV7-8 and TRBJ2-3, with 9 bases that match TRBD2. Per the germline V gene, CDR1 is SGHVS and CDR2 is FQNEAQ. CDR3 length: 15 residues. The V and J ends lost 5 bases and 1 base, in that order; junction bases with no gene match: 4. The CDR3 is CASSGRTSGTDTQYF. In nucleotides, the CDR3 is TGTGCCAGCAGCGGCCGGACTAGCGGCACAGATACGCAGTATTTT.

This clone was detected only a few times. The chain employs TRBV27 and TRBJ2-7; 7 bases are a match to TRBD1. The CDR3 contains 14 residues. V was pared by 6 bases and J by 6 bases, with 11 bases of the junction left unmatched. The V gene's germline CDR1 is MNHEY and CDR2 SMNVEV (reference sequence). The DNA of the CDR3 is TGTGCCAGCAGACCTCCCAACAGGGGCGGCGAGCAGTACTTC. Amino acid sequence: CASRPPNRGGEQYF.

The CDR3 coding sequence is TGTGCCAGCAGCCCCGAGTCCACAGATACGCAGTATTTT. Its protein is CASSPESTDTQYF. The chain is built from TRBV7-9 and TRBJ2-3; D not resolved. Germline lookup yields CDR1 SEHNR and CDR2 FQNEAQ (reference sequence). The CDR3 has 13 residues. The V end was cut by 5 bases, the J end by 2 bases, with 8 bases between.

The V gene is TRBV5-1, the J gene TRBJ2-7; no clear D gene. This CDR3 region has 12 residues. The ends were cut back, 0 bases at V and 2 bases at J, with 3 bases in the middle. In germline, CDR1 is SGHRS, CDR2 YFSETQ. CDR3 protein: CASSLDTYEQYF. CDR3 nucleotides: TGCGCCAGCAGCTTGGATACCTACGAGCAGTACTTC.

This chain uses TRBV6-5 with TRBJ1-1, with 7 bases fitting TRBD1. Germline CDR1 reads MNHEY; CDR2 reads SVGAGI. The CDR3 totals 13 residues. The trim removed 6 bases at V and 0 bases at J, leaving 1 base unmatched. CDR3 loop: CASRTGVNTEAFF. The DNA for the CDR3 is TGTGCCAGCAGAACAGGGGTGAACACTGAAGCTTTCTTT.

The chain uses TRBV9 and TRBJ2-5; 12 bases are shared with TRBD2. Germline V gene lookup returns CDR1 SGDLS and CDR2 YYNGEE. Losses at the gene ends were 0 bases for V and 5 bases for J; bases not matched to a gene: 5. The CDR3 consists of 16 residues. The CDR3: CASSVGTSGTGETQYF. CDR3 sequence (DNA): TGTGCCAGCAGCGTAGGGACTAGCGGGACGGGGGAGACCCAGTACTTC.

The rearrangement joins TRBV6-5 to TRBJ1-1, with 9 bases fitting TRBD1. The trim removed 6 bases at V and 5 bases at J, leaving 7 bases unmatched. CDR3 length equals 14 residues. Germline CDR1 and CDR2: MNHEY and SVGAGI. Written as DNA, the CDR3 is TGTGCCAGCAGCCCGGGACAGGGAAGGACTGAAGCTTTCTTT. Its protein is CASSPGQGRTEAFF.